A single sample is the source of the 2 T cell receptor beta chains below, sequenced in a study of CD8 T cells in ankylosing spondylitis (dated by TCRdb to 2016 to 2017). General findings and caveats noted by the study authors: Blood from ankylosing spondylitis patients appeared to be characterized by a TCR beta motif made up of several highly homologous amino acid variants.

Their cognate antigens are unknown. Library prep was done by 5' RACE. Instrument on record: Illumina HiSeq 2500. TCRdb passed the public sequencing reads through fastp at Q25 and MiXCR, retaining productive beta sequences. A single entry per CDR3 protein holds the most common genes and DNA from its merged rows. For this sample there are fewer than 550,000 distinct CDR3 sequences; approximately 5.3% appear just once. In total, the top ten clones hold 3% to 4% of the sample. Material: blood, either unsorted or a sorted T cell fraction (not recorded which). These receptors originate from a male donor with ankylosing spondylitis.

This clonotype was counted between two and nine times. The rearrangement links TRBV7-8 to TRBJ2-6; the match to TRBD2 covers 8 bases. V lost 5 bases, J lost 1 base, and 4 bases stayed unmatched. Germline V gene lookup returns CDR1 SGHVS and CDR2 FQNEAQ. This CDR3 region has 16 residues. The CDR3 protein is CASSPGGASGANVLTF. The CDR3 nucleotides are TGTGCCAGCAGCCCCGGGGGGGCATCTGGGGCCAACGTCCTGACTTTC.

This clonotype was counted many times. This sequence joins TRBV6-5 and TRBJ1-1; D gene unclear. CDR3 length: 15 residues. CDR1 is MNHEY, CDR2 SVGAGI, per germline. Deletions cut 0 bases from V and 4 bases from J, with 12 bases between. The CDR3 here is CASSYSNYDGTEAFF. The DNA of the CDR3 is TGTGCCAGCAGTTACTCGAACTACGACGGCACTGAAGCTTTCTTT.